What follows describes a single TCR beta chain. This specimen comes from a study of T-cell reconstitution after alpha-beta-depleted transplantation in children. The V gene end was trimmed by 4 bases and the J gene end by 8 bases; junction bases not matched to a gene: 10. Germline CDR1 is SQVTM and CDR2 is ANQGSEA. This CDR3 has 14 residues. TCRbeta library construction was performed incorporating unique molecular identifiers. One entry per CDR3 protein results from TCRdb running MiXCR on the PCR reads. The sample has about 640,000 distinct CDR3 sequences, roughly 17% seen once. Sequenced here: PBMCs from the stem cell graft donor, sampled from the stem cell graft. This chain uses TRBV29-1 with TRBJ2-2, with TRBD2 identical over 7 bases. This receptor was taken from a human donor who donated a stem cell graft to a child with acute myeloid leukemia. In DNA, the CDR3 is TGCAGCGTTGTGCCCCGGGGGGACTTTGGGGAGCTGTTTTTT. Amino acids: CSVVPRGDFGELFF.